The 10 T cell receptor beta chains below were found in one sample sequenced in a study of CD8+ T cells in alopecia areata. RNA extraction was followed by reverse transcription into cDNA, which acted as the sequencing template. The method was immunoSEQ multiplex PCR; TCRdb's version includes in-frame clones alone and lacks a portion of them. The table includes some 150,000 clones, 82% detected once. Treatment in this sample: oral pan-JAK inhibitor, 5-10 mg twice daily. Sequencing used CD8+ T cells sorted from blood, obtained at week 4, from a patient treated with tofacitinib. Receptors originate from a human donor with alopecia areata.

The chain employs TRBV15 and TRBJ2-7; 12 positions match TRBD1. Germline V gives CDR1 LNHNV, CDR2 YYDKDF (reference sequence). The V gene end was trimmed by 4 bases and the J gene end by 7 bases; junction bases not matched to a gene: 17. This CDR3 comprises 18 residues. The CDR3 sequence: CATSTTGPGQGAWGEQYF. In DNA, the CDR3 is TGTGCCACCAGCACCACCGGCCCGGGACAGGGGGCTTGGGGGGAGCAGTACTTC.

The chain links TRBV4-3 to TRBJ1-1; D is perhaps TRBD1 (5 bases). CDR3 length: 15 amino acids. V was clipped by 0 bases and J by 5 bases, with 13 bases between them. Germline CDR1 reads LGHNA; CDR2 reads YSLEER. The CDR3, as DNA: TGCGCCAGCAGCCAAGATAGGGCGGGGGGAACTGAAGCTTTCTTT. Translating it yields CASSQDRAGGTEAFF.

J is TRBJ2-5 and V is TRBV7-2; D gene unclear. From germline, CDR1 is SGHTA and CDR2 FQGNSA. V lost 0 bases and J 2 bases, leaving 7 bases between the germline ends. CDR3 length: 14 residues. The CDR3 DNA is TGTGCCAGCAGCTTAGCAGTTCGGCAAGAGACCCAGTACTTC. The encoded protein is CASSLAVRQETQYF.

The chain has TRBV5-6 and TRBJ2-3; D uncertain. Trimming left V 0 bases short and J 0 bases short, with 11 bases between. CDR1 and CDR2 from the germline V gene are SGHDT and YYEEEE. The CDR3 loop spans 16 amino acids. CDR3 amino acids: CASSLALGTSTDTQYF. In nucleotides, the CDR3 is TGTGCCAGCAGCTTGGCCTTGGGAACGAGCACAGATACGCAGTATTTT.

This clone was observed once. This chain uses TRBV29-1 with TRBJ2-7, with 9 bases aligning to TRBD1. The V and J ends lost 7 bases and 3 bases, in that order; junction bases with no gene match: 7. Germline V gives CDR1 SQVTM, CDR2 ANQGSEA. The CDR3 has 13 residues. CDR3 residues: CSASGTGNYEQYF. The CDR3 region has the DNA TGCAGCGCATCCGGGACAGGGAACTACGAGCAGTACTTC.

This clone turned up a few times. This chain links TRBV29-1 with TRBJ2-1, with D tentatively TRBD2 (5 bases). This CDR3 has 16 residues. The V gene's germline CDR1 is SQVTM and CDR2 ANQGSEA. V lost 0 bases to trimming and J lost 4 bases, with 16 bases between them. This chain's CDR3 is CSVEDLNGGLYNEQFF. For the CDR3, the DNA is TGCAGCGTTGAAGATCTTAACGGTGGACTTTACAATGAGCAGTTCTTC.

A few counts support this clone. The chain recombines TRBV7-9 with TRBJ2-3, with TRBD1 as a possible D gene (5 bases). The V gene lost 4 bases and the J gene lost 1 base, with 18 bases spanning the gap. The CDR3 runs to 17 residues. Germline V gene data show CDR1 as SEHNR and CDR2 as FQNEAQ (reference sequence). The CDR3 DNA sequence: TGTGCCAGCAGCTCCCGTATTGGGGCAACGGGCACAGATACGCAGTATTTT. Amino acid sequence: CASSSRIGATGTDTQYF. Full variable domain (rest looked up from reference TRBV7-9 and TRBJ2-3): DTGVSQNPRHKITKRGQNVTFRCDPISEHNRLYWYRQTLGQGPEFLTYFQNEAQLEKSRLLSDRFSAERPKGSFSTLEIQRTEQGDSAMYLCASSSRIGATGTDTQYFGPGTRLTVL.

The chain is built from TRBV5-4 and TRBJ2-7; 7 positions match TRBD1. This CDR3 comprises 13 residues. Trimming cost V 4 bases and J 3 bases; bases outside gene matches: 4. Germline assignment: CDR1 SGHNT and CDR2 YYREEE (reference sequence). For the CDR3, the DNA is TGTGCCAGCAGCACGGGACAGCTCTACGAGCAGTACTTC. This codes for CASSTGQLYEQYF. The full variable domain, rest sourced from reference TRBV5-4 and TRBJ2-7, is ETGVTQSPTHLIKTRGQQVTLRCSSQSGHNTVSWYQQALGQGPQFIFQYYREEENGRGNFPPRFSGLQFPNYSSELNVNALELDDSALYLCASSTGQLYEQYFGPGTRLTVT.

The V and J genes are TRBV4-3 and TRBJ2-7; 11 nucleotides match TRBD2. The CDR3 has 20 amino acids. The V segment lost 1 base and the J segment 4 bases; nucleotides outside the gene matches: 18. Per germline, CDR1 LGHNA and CDR2 YSLEER. The CDR3 here is CASSQVYRFGLAGGPYEQYF. The CDR3 DNA reads as TGCGCCAGCAGCCAAGTGTATAGGTTTGGTTTAGCGGGGGGGCCTTACGAGCAGTACTTC.

The V call is TRBV4-2, the J call TRBJ2-3; D is unresolved. V was clipped by 3 bases and J by 1 base, with 8 bases between them. CDR1 is LGHNA, CDR2 YNFKEQ, per germline. This CDR3 is built from 14 residues. The CDR3 loop reads CASSQGSRTDTQYF. The CDR3, as DNA: TGTGCCAGCAGCCAGGGGTCCCGCACAGATACGCAGTATTTT.